Following are 27 T cell receptor beta chains from one sample sequenced in a study of cytomegalovirus exposure and HLA in healthy donors. 60 Vbeta and 13 Jbeta primers were used in PCR. The repertoire was sequenced with immunoSEQ multiplex PCR; TCRdb's copy has only in-frame clones and lacks some. The sample has 100,000 to 150,000 clones, roughly 78% seen once; the top ten hold about 8.9%. The sequenced sample was PBMCs. The receptors here all came from a man younger than 40 in good health and CMV-seropositive.

V and J are TRBV4-1 and TRBJ1-1; 10 nucleotides match TRBD1. V was clipped by 0 bases and J by 4 bases; unmatched bases: 20. Looked up from germline, CDR1 is MGHRA and CDR2 is YSYEKL. CDR3 length: 21 residues. The CDR3 DNA is TGCGCCAGCAGCCAAGATCGGTTGCAGGGGGGGGCCTGGACAGGGGGCACTGAAGCTTTCTTT. Translating it yields CASSQDRLQGGAWTGGTEAFF.

The rearrangement joins TRBV10-3 to TRBJ2-7; D possibly corresponds to TRBD2 (5 bases). Germline V gene sequence: CDR1 ENHRY, CDR2 SYGVKD. Trimming removed 4 bases at V and 1 base at J, with 8 bases between. This CDR3 has 13 residues. The CDR3 DNA reads as TGTGCCATCAGTGGAGGCGGGTCCTACGAGCAGTACTTC. Protein product: CAISGGGSYEQYF.

The V and J genes are TRBV28 and TRBJ1-2, with 8 bases identical to TRBD1. Per the germline V gene, CDR1 is MDHEN and CDR2 is SYDVKM. The CDR3 is made up of 15 amino acids. J was trimmed by 0 bases and V by 7 bases; bases with no gene match: 7. In DNA form, the CDR3 reads TGTGCCAGCACAGAACACAGGGGGACTAACTATGGCTACACCTTC. Its protein is CASTEHRGTNYGYTF.

This clone was counted a few times. The chain has TRBV7-3 and TRBJ2-5; the match to TRBD2 covers 9 bases. Germline trimming cut 5 bases from V and 1 base from J; bases unmatched to any gene: 8. This CDR3 spans 16 amino acids. Germline V gives CDR1 SGHTA, CDR2 FQGTGA. The CDR3 here is CASSQGGGGAQETQYF. The CDR3 region has the DNA TGTGCCAGCAGCCAGGGGGGCGGGGGGGCCCAAGAGACCCAGTACTTC.

The DNA for the CDR3 is TGTGCCAGCAGTGCACTAGCGGGGGCCCTCAGTGAGCAGTTCTTC. Translated: CASSALAGALSEQFF. The chain carries TRBV6-4 and TRBJ2-1; the match to TRBD2 covers 11 bases. CDR3 length equals 15 residues. Trimming took 4 bases from V and 9 from J; bases not matched to a gene: 8. Per the germline V gene, CDR1 is MRHNA and CDR2 is SNTAGT.

This chain joins TRBV6-1 and TRBJ2-5; tentatively, D is TRBD1 (5 bases). The J call may be faulty, since TRBJ2-7 better matches the DNA end. The CDR3 totals 14 residues. The germline gives CDR1 MNHNS, CDR2 SASEGT. As DNA, the CDR3 is TGTGCCAGCAGTTATTTCGACAGCTCCTACGAGCAGTACTTC. This encodes CASSYFDSSYEQYF.

The genes are TRBV19 and TRBJ2-1; tentative D call: TRBD2 (7 bases). The germline V gene encodes CDR1 LNHDA and CDR2 SQIVND (reference sequence). V dropped 1 base and J dropped 10 bases, with 11 bases sitting between them. This CDR3 spans 13 amino acids. CDR3 sequence (DNA): TGTGCCAGTAGTATAGGAGGGGGAGGGGAGCAGTTCTTC. Protein product: CASSIGGGGEQFF. The whole variable domain, remainder taken from reference TRBV19 and TRBJ2-1, is DGGITQSPKYLFRKEGQNVTLSCEQNLNHDAMYWYRQDPGQGLRLIYYSQIVNDFQKGDIAEGYSVSREKKESFPLTVTSAQKNPTAFYLCASSIGGGGEQFFGPGTRLTVL.

This chain joins TRBV6-5 and TRBJ2-3; 9 positions match TRBD2. The CDR3 spans 15 residues. Germline V lookup: CDR1 MNHEY, CDR2 SVGAGI. The junction had 5 bases not matched to a gene; V was cut back by 4 bases and J by 3 bases. The CDR3 here is CASSLQRGETDTQYF. In DNA, the CDR3 is TGTGCCAGCAGTTTACAGCGGGGGGAAACAGATACGCAGTATTTT.

The J gene is TRBJ1-2, the V gene TRBV2; weak D call: TRBD1 (6 bases). From germline, CDR1 is SNHLY and CDR2 FYNNEI. The CDR3 has 15 residues. Trimming stripped 6 bases from V and 7 bases from J, with 21 bases between. CDR3 DNA: TGTGCCAGCAGGGAGACGTTTCGGGACAACGGTGGCTACACCTTC. Protein product: CASRETFRDNGGYTF.

The chain couples TRBV7-7 to TRBJ2-1; 9 positions agree with TRBD2. There are 15 residues in the CDR3. V shed 4 bases, J shed 8 bases, and the junction held 9 bases outside the gene matches. Germline values: CDR1 SSHAT, CDR2 FNYEAQ (reference sequence). The CDR3 DNA follows: TGTGCCAGCAGCTCCTCTAGCGGGGTAGGCGATGAGCAGTTCTTC. Its protein is CASSSSSGVGDEQFF.

The CDR3, as DNA: TGTGCCAGCAGCTTAATTACTAGCCGGGATACGCAGTATTTT. This encodes CASSLITSRDTQYF. This chain connects TRBV7-6 to TRBJ2-3, with D possibly TRBD2 on 6 matching bases. The CDR3 length is 14 residues. V lost 2 bases and J 6 bases, leaving 12 bases between the germline ends. Germline V gives CDR1 SGHVS, CDR2 FNYEAQ.

The rearrangement uses TRBV5-5 and TRBJ1-5, with no clear D. CDR1 is SGHKS and CDR2 is YYEKEE in the germline V gene (reference sequence). Trimming pared 3 bases from V and 3 bases from J, leaving 7 bases between. The CDR3 has 13 amino acids. The CDR3 loop reads CASSSGINQPQHF. The CDR3 nucleotides read TGTGCCAGCAGCTCAGGTATCAATCAGCCCCAGCATTTT.

This clone was counted a few times. The chain uses TRBV9 and TRBJ2-1; possibly TRBD2 for D (5 bases). The V gene's germline CDR1 is SGDLS and CDR2 YYNGEE. The V and J ends lost 3 bases and 7 bases respectively, with 11 bases between them. The CDR3 runs to 13 residues. The CDR3 here is CASSATRGNEQFF. The CDR3, as DNA: TGTGCCAGCAGCGCCACCAGAGGGAATGAGCAGTTCTTC.

The chain joins TRBV11-1 to TRBJ1-1, with D unresolved. Trimming removed 3 bases from V and 5 bases from J, with 4 bases in between. This CDR3 spans 11 amino acids. Germline CDR1 reads SGHAT; CDR2 reads FQDESV (reference sequence). CDR3 DNA sequence: TGTGCCAGCAGCTTTTCGACTGAAGCTTTCTTT. This gives the protein CASSFSTEAFF.

This chain links TRBV7-7 with TRBJ2-7, with TRBD2 as a possible D gene (5 bases). The length of the CDR3 is 14 residues. Germline lookup yields CDR1 SSHAT and CDR2 FNYEAQ (reference sequence). The ends were cut back, 5 bases at V and 6 bases at J, with 17 bases in the middle. The CDR3 coding sequence is TGTGCCAGCAGCCCAGCGGCCCAATCGGGCGAGCAGTACTTC. Protein product: CASSPAAQSGEQYF.

The chain has TRBV19 and TRBJ1-1; D call uncertain. The CDR3 loop spans 15 amino acids. The V and J ends lost 3 bases and 4 bases respectively, with 15 bases between them. Germline V CDR1 and CDR2: LNHDA, SQIVND (reference sequence). The CDR3 DNA is TGTGCCAGTAGTATGGCTGATGCGGGAGTCACTGAAGCTTTCTTT. Amino acids: CASSMADAGVTEAFF.

This rearrangement joins TRBV6-1 to TRBJ2-3; 9 nucleotides line up with TRBD2. CDR3 length equals 15 residues. With 5 bases clipped from V and 10 bases from J, the junction kept 13 bases outside the gene matches. Per the germline V gene, CDR1 is MNHNS and CDR2 is SASEGT. CDR3 region: CASSIKRGARGAQYF. CDR3 DNA: TGTGCCAGCAGTATTAAGCGGGGGGCGCGGGGAGCGCAGTATTTT.

The chain has TRBV30 and TRBJ2-7; D is perhaps TRBD2 (5 bases). The CDR3 contains 12 residues. V lost 1 base and J lost 3, with 7 bases in between. CDR1 and CDR2 (germline): GTSNPN, SVGIG (reference sequence). The CDR3 DNA reads as TGTGCCTGGAGTGAGGCGGGCTACGAGCAGTACTTC. It is translated as CAWSEAGYEQYF.

This chain links TRBV2 with TRBJ2-1; D might be TRBD1 (5 bases). V shed 7 bases and J shed 0 bases, with 10 bases lying between them. This CDR3 is built from 14 residues. The germline CDR1 and CDR2 sequences are SNHLY and FYNNEI. The CDR3 sequence: CASTTDTSYNEQFF. The CDR3 DNA reads TGTGCCAGCACGACAGACACCTCCTACAATGAGCAGTTCTTC. Looking up the rest from reference TRBV2 and TRBJ2-1 gives the full variable domain: EPEVTQTPSHQVTQMGQEVILRCVPISNHLYFYWYRQILGQKVEFLVSFYNNEISEKSEIFDDQFSVERPDGSNFTLKIRSTKLEDSAMYFCASTTDTSYNEQFFGPGTRLTVL.

Here the CDR3 reads CASSTDPDSSPLHF. The CDR3, as DNA: TGTGCCAGCAGTACCGACCCGGACTCCTCACCCCTCCACTTT. This chain uses TRBV6-1 with TRBJ1-6; D remains ambiguous. In germline, CDR1 is MNHNS, CDR2 SASEGT. The CDR3 has 14 amino acids. Trimming pared 5 bases from V and 10 bases from J, leaving 15 bases between.

This clone was counted only a few times. This sequence joins TRBV2 and TRBJ1-1, with D tentatively TRBD1 (5 bases). Trimming took off 9 bases at V and 8 bases at J, with 10 bases between the two ends. The CDR3 covers 10 residues. Per the germline V gene, CDR1 is SNHLY and CDR2 is FYNNEI. Here the CDR3 DNA reads TGTGCCAGAGGGGCACGAGAAGCTTTCTTT. Translating gives CARGAREAFF.

The V gene is TRBV18, the J gene TRBJ2-1, with 7 bases matching TRBD1. The V gene end was trimmed by 4 bases and the J gene end by 9 bases; junction bases not matched to a gene: 3. Germline V gene lookup returns CDR1 KGHSH and CDR2 LQKENI. The CDR3 is 12 residues long. CDR3 DNA: TGTGCCAGCTCACGACAGGGCTTTGAGCAGTTCTTC. This translates into CASSRQGFEQFF.

V and J are TRBV5-1 and TRBJ2-2, with TRBD1 matching 12 bases. CDR1 is SGHRS, CDR2 YFSETQ, per germline. The CDR3 sequence is 16 residues long. The junction had 9 bases not matched to a gene; V was cut back by 5 bases and J by 7 bases. CDR3: CASSPGGQGAIGELFF. Here the CDR3 DNA reads TGCGCCAGCAGTCCCGGGGGACAGGGGGCGATCGGGGAGCTGTTTTTT. Full variable domain (remainder filled in from reference TRBV5-1 and TRBJ2-2): KAGVTQTPRYLIKTRGQQVTLSCSPISGHRSVSWYQQTPGQGLQFLFEYFSETQRNKGNFPGRFSGRQFSNSRSEMNVSTLELGDSALYLCASSPGGQGAIGELFFGEGSRLTVL.

The chain is built from TRBV27 and TRBJ2-1, with 8 bases fitting TRBD1. Germline V gene lookup returns CDR1 MNHEY and CDR2 SMNVEV (reference sequence). This CDR3 is built from 17 residues. J lost 5 bases, V lost 0 bases, and 9 bases had no gene match. This CDR3 reads CASSLSDRVTGHNEQFF. The DNA for the CDR3 is TGTGCCAGCAGTTTATCGGACAGGGTGACGGGCCACAATGAGCAGTTCTTC.

The chain joins TRBV6-1 to TRBJ1-2, with D tentatively TRBD1 (6 bases). Germline V gene sequence: CDR1 MNHNS, CDR2 SASEGT. CDR3 length equals 15 residues. The germline V and J ends were trimmed by 5 bases and 4 bases, with 17 bases remaining between them. The CDR3 reads CASSSVGQPFYGYTF. CDR3 bases: TGTGCCAGCAGTTCCGTCGGACAGCCTTTCTATGGCTACACCTTC.

In this sample, this clone turned up once. The chain carries TRBV4-1 and TRBJ2-2; 8 nucleotides align to TRBD2. The CDR3 is 15 residues long. The trim removed 4 bases at V and 2 bases at J, leaving 3 bases unmatched. CDR1 is MGHRA, CDR2 YSYEKL, per germline. The CDR3 DNA reads TGCGCCAGCAGCCTTCGGGGGGGTAACACCGGGGAGCTGTTTTTT. It translates to CASSLRGGNTGELFF.

This sequence joins TRBV9 and TRBJ2-7; weak D call: TRBD2 (5 bases). V was clipped by 0 bases and J by 3 bases, with 16 bases between them. This CDR3 has 16 amino acids. From germline, CDR1 is SGDLS and CDR2 YYNGEE. The CDR3 here is CASSVGSGESGYEQYF. The DNA of the CDR3 is TGTGCCAGCAGCGTAGGGTCCGGGGAATCTGGCTACGAGCAGTACTTC.